The rows below give T cell receptor beta chains drawn from one sample of a study of shared clonotypes between healthy human individuals. Using immunoSEQ multiplex PCR, the repertoire was profiled, and TCRdb retains in-frame clones only, with some absent. The repertoire holds roughly 2.6 million clones, with around 90% as singletons. Sequencing was performed on naive CD4+ T cells sorted from blood. All receptors come from a man aged 18 to 30 in good health. CDR3s leave out the opening cysteine and the closing phenylalanine or tryptophan. Only some rows state a clone size, as once, few, many or a class for expanded clones.

ASSFDRAPPLH,TRBJ1-6,11,TRBV27,NA
ASSLAVLENEQF,TRBJ2-1,12,TRBV7-2,NA
ASSLIQGARNTDTQY,TRBJ2-3,15,TRBV11-2,NA
ASSARPDRYHEQY,TRBJ2-7,13,TRBV9,NA
ASSARPGGGLNTGELF,TRBJ2-2,16,TRBV6-1,NA
ASSPRLRGTYEQY,TRBJ2-7,13,TRBV23-1,NA
ATSRAMGGTYT,TRBJ1-2,11,TRBV15,NA
ASSPLLAGGRNIQY,TRBJ2-4,14,TRBV7-2,NA
ASSLAPQYPLH,TRBJ1-6,11,TRBV7-2,NA
ASSPAGVGQPQH,TRBJ1-5,12,TRBV7-2,NA
ASSSFSGANVLT,TRBJ2-6,12,TRBV6-5,NA
ASSLDGRLAGGADTQY,TRBJ2-3,16,TRBV11-2,NA
ASSLAGTSNEQY,TRBJ2-7,12,TRBV7-2,NA
SVEPAGTFMREQF,TRBJ2-1,13,TRBV29-1,NA
ASSPWTSSTDTQY,TRBJ2-3,13,TRBV7-9,NA
ASSLDRFTEAF,TRBJ1-1,11,TRBV5-1,NA
ASSGQTGLDSPLH,TRBJ1-6,13,TRBV2,NA
SVEDQGGYEQY,TRBJ2-7,11,TRBV29-1,NA
ASSLGGEAGANVLT,TRBJ2-6,14,TRBV5-1,NA
SARLVRGQF,TRBJ2-1,9,TRBV20-1,NA
ASSLTGLKDNEQF,TRBJ2-1,13,TRBV14,NA
ASSRQGAFGNSPLH,TRBJ1-6,14,TRBV2,NA
ASSSRDLRVEEQY,TRBJ2-7,13,TRBV7-9,NA
ASGRDFNTGELF,TRBJ2-2,12,TRBV6-4,NA
ASSMTVTNEKLF,TRBJ1-4,12,TRBV6-5,NA
ASSYRVYGYT,TRBJ1-2,10,TRBV7-9,NA
ASSLASGNTIY,TRBJ1-3,11,TRBV5-4,NA
ASIIPLGEQY,TRBJ2-7,10,TRBV19,NA
ASSRQTGELF,TRBJ2-2,10,TRBV19,few
ASSPPKAASGDTQY,TRBJ2-3,14,TRBV18,NA
ASSSTWTEAF,TRBJ1-1,10,TRBV7-2,NA
ASSPAGASSGGPYTDTQY,TRBJ2-3,18,TRBV5-1,NA
ASSPTSRGTYEQY,TRBJ2-7,13,TRBV6-5,NA
AISGAKNIQY,TRBJ2-4,10,TRBV10-3,NA
ASSPSRNQPQH,TRBJ1-5,11,TRBV7-2,NA
ASSVTTGELF,TRBJ2-2,10,TRBV9,once
ASRLRVNQPQH,TRBJ1-5,11,TRBV28,NA
ASSLTGNTGELF,TRBJ2-2,12,TRBV7-2,NA
ASTSSVVRTGELF,TRBJ2-2,13,TRBV2,NA
ASSLARATTDTQY,TRBJ2-3,13,TRBV5-4,once
ASSPNNIQPGAKNIQY,TRBJ2-4,16,TRBV18,once
AGVQNDYGYT,TRBJ1-2,10,TRBV2,NA
ASSPENEKLF,TRBJ1-4,10,TRBV2,NA
ASSDHESSYEQY,TRBJ2-7,12,TRBV2,NA
ASSRGYRATSPLH,TRBJ1-6,13,TRBV6-5,NA
ASSIGQGMGEQY,TRBJ2-7,12,TRBV19,NA
ASRPQTGSYGYT,TRBJ1-2,12,TRBV28,NA